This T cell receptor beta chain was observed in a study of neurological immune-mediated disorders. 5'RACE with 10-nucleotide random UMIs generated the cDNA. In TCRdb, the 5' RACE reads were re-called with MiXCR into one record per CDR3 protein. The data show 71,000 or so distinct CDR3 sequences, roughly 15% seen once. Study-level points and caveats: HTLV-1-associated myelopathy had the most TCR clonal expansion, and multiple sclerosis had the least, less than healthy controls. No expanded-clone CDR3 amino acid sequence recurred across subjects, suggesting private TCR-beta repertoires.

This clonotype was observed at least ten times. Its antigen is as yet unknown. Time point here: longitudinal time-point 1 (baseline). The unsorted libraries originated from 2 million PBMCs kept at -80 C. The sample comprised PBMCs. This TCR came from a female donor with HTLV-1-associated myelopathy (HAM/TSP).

CDR3 nucleotides: TGTGCCAGCAGTTTCTACACCGGGGAGCTGTTTTTT. Translated: CASSFYTGELFF. This sequence joins TRBV12-3 or TRBV12-4 and TRBJ2-2, with no clear D. This CDR3 has 12 amino acids. Trimming pared 3 bases from V and 3 bases from J, leaving 2 bases between.